The rows below give T cell receptor beta chains drawn from one sample of a study of blood T cell repertoires in COVID-19. Sequencing used immunoSEQ multiplex PCR; TCRdb keeps in-frame clones, though not all of them. The repertoire holds about 340,000 clones, with 92% as singletons. Material: PBMCs or T cells enriched from blood (not recorded which). These receptors were collected from a woman aged 25 to 45 who had recovered from COVID-19. The CDR3 runs from the conserved cysteine through the conserved F or W. A D gene is named only where the DNA matches it firmly. Not every row has a clone size; where given, it reads once, few, many or a size class.

D,V,size,J,DNA,CDR3
-,TRBV2,-,TRBJ2-7,TGTGCCAGCAGGGGAATCACAGGGAAGGGCGAGCAGTACTTC,CASRGITGKGEQYF
-,TRBV5-1,-,TRBJ2-1,TGCGCCAGCAGCTTGACAGGAAACTACAATGAGCAGTTCTTC,CASSLTGNYNEQFF
TRBD1,TRBV9,few,TRBJ1-3,TGTGCCAGCAGCCCCTTTGGCGACAGGGTTCGTTTTGGAAACACCATATATTTT,CASSPFGDRVRFGNTIYF
-,TRBV28,-,TRBJ1-1,TGTGCCAGCAAGGCAGGCGATCGGAACACTGAAGCTTTCTTT,CASKAGDRNTEAFF
TRBD2,TRBV4-1,-,TRBJ2-5,TGCGCCAGCAGCCAGTTCTATTCGACTAGCGGGGGGATACAAGAGACCCAGTACTTC,CASSQFYSTSGGIQETQYF
-,TRBV28,-,TRBJ1-3,TGTGCCAGCAGTTTAGCGGGGGTTGGAAACACCATATATTTT,CASSLAGVGNTIYF
-,TRBV29-1,-,TRBJ2-7,TGCAGCGTCCAAGCAGGATTCTACGAGCAGTACTTC,CSVQAGFYEQYF
-,TRBV5-1,-,TRBJ1-1,TGCGCCAGCAGCTTGATGGGCAGGGAGGGCACTGAAGCTTTCTTT,CASSLMGREGTEAFF
TRBD2,TRBV5-1,once,TRBJ2-3,TGCGCCAGCAGCTTGGCGGGACTAGCAAGTTCTGATACGCAGTATTTT,CASSLAGLASSDTQYF
-,TRBV2,-,TRBJ1-2,TGTGCCAGCAGGCAGGTGAATGACTATGGCTACACCTTC,CASRQVNDYGYTF
-,TRBV10-3,-,TRBJ1-5,TGTGCCACTAGGACAGCTAGCAATCAGCCCCAGCATTTT,CATRTASNQPQHF
-,TRBV18,-,TRBJ1-1,TGTGCCAGCTCAGTCGACAGAAACGCTGAAGCTTTCTTT,CASSVDRNAEAFF
TRBD2,TRBV4-1,-,TRBJ2-3,TGCGCCAGCAGCAATCCCGTCGCGGGGGGGCCTTTTTCGCAGTATTTT,CASSNPVAGGPFSQYF
-,TRBV7-9,-,TRBJ1-5,TGTGCCAGCAGCTTATCCTACCAGCCCCAGCATTTT,CASSLSYQPQHF
TRBD1,TRBV6-2/TRBV6-3,-,TRBJ1-3,TGTGCCAGCAGTTACTCTACAGGGGCCACCGGAAACACCATATATTTT,CASSYSTGATGNTIYF
TRBD2,TRBV24-1,-,TRBJ2-1,TGTGCCACCAGTGATTCAAGGCTCAGGACTAGCGGGGGGGTCTACAATGAGCAGTTCTTC,CATSDSRLRTSGGVYNEQFF
-,TRBV15,-,TRBJ1-5,TGTGCCACCAGCAGGCCGATACATCGTCAGCCCCAGCATTTT,CATSRPIHRQPQHF
-,TRBV24-1,-,TRBJ1-2,TGTGCCACCAGTGGGTCGGGAAGTAACTATGGCTACACCTTC,CATSGSGSNYGYTF
-,TRBV30,-,TRBJ2-6,TGTGCCTGGAGTGGTGTCAGGATGTCTGGGGCCAACGTCCTGACTTTC,CAWSGVRMSGANVLTF
-,TRBV7-9,-,TRBJ1-1,TGTGCCAGCAGCTTAAAATTAAGAGCTGAAGCTTTCTTT,CASSLKLRAEAFF
TRBD1,TRBV28,-,TRBJ1-1,TGTGCCAGCAGTACTGGGACAGGAATGAACACTGAAGCTTTCTTT,CASSTGTGMNTEAFF
-,TRBV19,-,TRBJ1-5,TGTGCCAGTAGTCCTAACGGACAACAAGATCAGCCCCAGCATTTT,CASSPNGQQDQPQHF
TRBD1,TRBV15,-,TRBJ2-1,TGTGCCACCAGCATTGTACAGGGGTCTGGTGATGAGCAGTTCTTC,CATSIVQGSGDEQFF
-,TRBV2,-,TRBJ2-7,TGTGCCAGCAGGGCGCAACCGGGACTGGCGCCCTACGAGCAGTACTTC,CASRAQPGLAPYEQYF
-,TRBV7-9,-,TRBJ1-4,TGTGCCAGCAGCTTAGACCGGAATGAAAAACTGTTTTTT,CASSLDRNEKLFF
TRBD2,TRBV27,-,TRBJ2-7,TGTGCCAGCAGTTTATCGACTAGCGCGTACGAGCAGTACTTC,CASSLSTSAYEQYF
TRBD2,TRBV4-1,-,TRBJ2-3,TGCGCCAGCAGACTGGGACTAGCGGGGATCACAGATACGCAGTATTTT,CASRLGLAGITDTQYF
-,TRBV7-3,-,TRBJ2-1,TGTGCCAGCAGCTTAACGGAGAGTAGCGGTCCCAATGAGCAGTTCTTC,CASSLTESSGPNEQFF
-,TRBV20-1,-,TRBJ2-5,TGCAGTGCTAACAGGGAAGAGACCCAGTACTTC,CSANREETQYF
TRBD1,TRBV11-3,-,TRBJ1-4,TGTGCCAGCAGCTTTGGACAGGGAGAAAAACTGTTTTTT,CASSFGQGEKLFF
TRBD1,TRBV28,-,TRBJ1-1,TGTGCCACTGGACAGGGACACACTGAAGCTTTCTTT,CATGQGHTEAFF
TRBD1,TRBV5-1,-,TRBJ2-7,TGCGCCAGCAGTTTGGGAGAGGGACAGGGGAACGAGCAGTACTTC,CASSLGEGQGNEQYF
TRBD1,TRBV27,-,TRBJ1-6,TGTGCCACAGGGGGCAATAATTCACCCCTCCACTTT,CATGGNNSPLHF
TRBD1,TRBV13,-,TRBJ1-2,TGTGCCAGCAGCGCGACAGGGACCAACTATGGCTACACCTTC,CASSATGTNYGYTF
TRBD2,TRBV19,-,TRBJ2-5,TGTGCCAGTAGTAAGTTGGCGGGAGAAGAGACCCAGTACTTC,CASSKLAGEETQYF
TRBD1,TRBV30,-,TRBJ1-1,TGTGCCTGGAGTGTACTTGGACAGGGAGAAGCTTTCTTT,CAWSVLGQGEAFF
TRBD1,TRBV24-1,-,TRBJ2-5,TGTGCCACCAGTGACCCTCGACAGGGAGCTGCGGTGGTGCAAGAGACCCAGTACTTC,CATSDPRQGAAVVQETQYF
-,TRBV11-3,-,TRBJ2-5,TGTGCCAGCAGCTTCTGGGTAACTAGTGGTGGTGAGACCCAGTACTTC,CASSFWVTSGGETQYF
TRBD1,TRBV28,-,TRBJ2-1,TGTGCCAGCAGTTTATCTCGGGACAGAGGTGAGCAGTTCTTC,CASSLSRDRGEQFF
TRBD1,TRBV5-4,-,TRBJ2-1,TGTGCCAGCAGCTTGGGGACAGGTGATCCCCTGCAGTTCTTC,CASSLGTGDPLQFF
-,TRBV4-2,-,TRBJ2-2,TGTGCCAGCAGAGCCGAGCTAGGGGTGGGCGGGGAGCTGTTTTTT,CASRAELGVGGELFF
TRBD1,TRBV28,-,TRBJ1-5,TGTGCCAGCAGCCCCGGGACAGTTTATAGCAATCAGCCCCAGCATTTT,CASSPGTVYSNQPQHF
TRBD1,TRBV5-4,-,TRBJ2-3,TGTGCCAGCAGCCCGACAGGGTCGGGCACAGATACGCAGTATTTT,CASSPTGSGTDTQYF
TRBD1,TRBV2,-,TRBJ1-2,TGTGCCAGCAGTGAGGGGACAGGTATTCAAGGCTACACCTTC,CASSEGTGIQGYTF
TRBD1,TRBV24-1,-,TRBJ1-4,TGTGCCACCAGTGATCCCTCCGGGACAGGGAACGAAAAACTGTTTTTT,CATSDPSGTGNEKLFF